The sequence of this T cell receptor beta chain was determined in a study of human T cells and chemical hapten exposure. This clonotype was seen many times. Germline lookup yields CDR1 SGHTA and CDR2 FQGTGA. This CDR3 has 15 residues. V was pared by 1 base and J by 6 bases, with 15 bases between. Described time point: patch test 2, 6 weeks after DPC sensitization. Treatment denoted: therapeutic diphenylcyclopropenone sensitization with weekly scalp DPC. A single record per CDR3 protein comes from TCRdb applying MiXCR to the RACE reads. Of around 360,000 distinct CDR3 sequences listed, about 6.3% are singletons.

The rearrangement joins TRBV7-3 to TRBJ1-2, with D maybe TRBD1 (5 bases). The source is a woman aged 18 to 35 with alopecia areata. Some clones in this sample may be carry-over from other donors' samples. Sequenced material: whole blood, taken in connection with sensitization to the hapten diphenylcyclopropenone (DPC). CDR3 bases: TGTGCCAGCAGCTTAAGAGCGGGGCCGACTGATGGCTACACCTTC. Translated, it gives CASSLRAGPTDGYTF.